This T cell receptor (beta chain) was recorded in a study of blood T cell repertoires in COVID-19. The overall study: T cells, B-cell-depleted T cells, or PBMCs provided the cDNA or gDNA that served as material.

Produced via immunoSEQ multiplex PCR; TCRdb's table is partial and in-frame only. Here the sample spans over 50,000 clones, 82% being singletons. The germline V gene has CDR1 DFQATT and CDR2 SNEGSKA (reference sequence). The CDR3 sequence is 14 residues long. The germline V and J ends were trimmed by 3 bases and 4 bases, with 16 bases remaining between them. The rearrangement uses TRBV20-1 and TRBJ2-7, with a tentative D call TRBD2 (5 bases). This clonotype was sampled from a human donor in a cohort sampled during active COVID-19. The sequenced sample consisted of peripheral blood. As DNA, the CDR3 is TGCAGTGCTAGTCAGACCGGGAAAACTTACGAGCAGTACTTC. Protein: CSASQTGKTYEQYF.